This note documents a single T cell receptor (beta chain) sequence. Its antigen is not known. The record originates from a study of CD8 T cell repertoires and HIV-1 epitope variants. Study context: Epitopes were three Gag families plus Nef HW9 and YT9.

Generated by immunoSEQ multiplex PCR, the TCRdb table keeps only in-frame clones and is missing some. In the table there are 4,600 or so clones, approximately 65% of which are singletons. V lost 5 bases and J lost 2; bases outside the gene matches: 7. The CDR3 spans 15 residues. Germline CDR1 reads PRHDT; CDR2 reads FYEKMQ (reference sequence). The source is a male donor with HIV. Sequences were obtained from cultured CD8+ T cells derived from PBMCs. The rearrangement links TRBV13 to TRBJ2-3; 7 nucleotides align to TRBD1. The CDR3 sequence is CASSPGDSTTDTQYF. Written as DNA, the CDR3 is TGTGCCAGCAGCCCAGGGGACAGTACCACAGATACGCAGTATTTT.